The entry below describes one T cell receptor (beta chain). The antigen remains unidentified. At one end the junction does not follow the germline gene, possibly because of a read error. Donors were healthy Caucasian individuals from Russia aged about 6 to 90. This sample is drawn from a study of blood T cells in healthy people across ages. Study conclusions and caveats: Using unsorted PBMCs precluded a conclusive naive versus antigen-experienced comparison.

From germline, CDR1 is SSHAT and CDR2 FNYEAQ (reference sequence). The CDR3 runs to 15 residues. With a J-beta primer mix and a sample-barcoded 5' primer, a second PCR ran roughly 7 to 11 cycles. Every molecule of cDNA carried a tag from a template-switch adaptor with 12 random nucleotides. Every sample gave at least 2.5 million paired-end reads containing CDR3. TCRdb itself ran the 5' RACE reads through MiXCR, one entry per CDR3 protein. This table holds about a million distinct CDR3 sequences, roughly half found once. The receptor comes from a woman aged 55-70 years in good health. The specimen was blood. This sequence joins TRBV7-7 and TRBJ2-2; TRBD1 aligns across 8 bases. The DNA for the CDR3 is TGTGCCAGCAGCCGAAGGACAGGGAACACCGAGGAGCTGTTTTTT. It is translated as CASSRRTGNTEELFF.